One sample yielded the 2 T cell receptor beta chains listed below, sequenced in a study of beta chain features in type 1 diabetes. The authors reverse transcribed all of the isolated RNA, so sequencing captured expressed TCRB transcripts. TCRdb's table, derived via immunoSEQ multiplex PCR, lists solely in-frame clones and lacks some. Among over 700,000 clones listed, 15% to 20% were seen once. Material: naive CD4+ T cells from blood. All receptors derive from a woman aged 18-35 years in good health.

There are a few counts of this clone. The chain employs TRBV7-9 and TRBJ2-3, with 7 bases aligning to TRBD2. The CDR3 runs 16 residues. Germline V gives CDR1 SEHNR, CDR2 FQNEAQ (reference sequence). V was pared by 5 bases and J by 1 base, with 9 bases of the junction left unmatched. The DNA for the CDR3 is TGTGCCAGCAGCAACGCACCGACTAGCCGCACAGATACGCAGTATTTT. Translating it yields CASSNAPTSRTDTQYF.

This clone was detected a few times. The chain combines TRBV9 with TRBJ1-3, with D unresolved. The CDR3 runs to 15 residues. Germline V gives CDR1 SGDLS, CDR2 YYNGEE. Trimming pared 2 bases from V and 0 bases from J, leaving 9 bases between. This CDR3 is CASSVSSDSGNTIYF. The CDR3 coding sequence is TGTGCCAGCAGCGTCTCCTCGGACTCTGGAAACACCATATATTTT.